Listed here are 5 T cell receptor beta chains from one sample, sequenced in a study of blood T cell repertoires in COVID-19. TCRdb's table, derived via immunoSEQ multiplex PCR, lists solely in-frame clones and lacks some. The profile shows more than 110,000 clones, about 80% of them singletons. The sequenced material came from PBMCs or T cells enriched from blood (not recorded which). Receptors were obtained from a woman in her late teens or twenties who had been exposed to COVID-19.

The chain is built from TRBV5-5 and TRBJ2-1; D might be TRBD1 (5 bases). The CDR3 sequence is 12 residues long. Germline lookup yields CDR1 SGHKS and CDR2 YYEKEE (reference sequence). The germline V and J ends were trimmed by 4 bases and 12 bases, with 14 bases remaining between them. The CDR3 region has the DNA TGTGCCAGCAGCACAAGACAGTACGGGCAGTTCTTC. Translation: CASSTRQYGQFF.

The V call is TRBV29-1, the J call TRBJ1-1, with D maybe TRBD1 (6 bases). This CDR3 is built from 13 residues. V lost 4 bases and J 2 bases, leaving 11 bases between the germline ends. The V gene's germline CDR1 is SQVTM and CDR2 ANQGSEA. CDR3: CSVGQVDNTEAFF. The CDR3 region has the DNA TGCAGCGTTGGACAGGTAGACAACACTGAAGCTTTCTTT.

For the CDR3, the DNA is TGTGCCAGCAGTCGTCTCCGGGACAGCACCTACGAGCAGTACTTC. Protein product: CASSRLRDSTYEQYF. The V and J genes are TRBV6-5 and TRBJ2-7, with 7 nucleotides matching TRBD1. Looked up from germline, CDR1 is MNHEY and CDR2 is SVGAGI. J lost 2 bases, V lost 5 bases, and 9 bases had no gene match. The CDR3 is made up of 15 amino acids.

The chain has TRBV7-9 and TRBJ2-5; D unresolved. CDR3 size: 13 residues. The germline V gene encodes CDR1 SEHNR and CDR2 FQNEAQ (reference sequence). Between the trimmed V and J ends, which lost 1 base and 3 bases, there was a span of 6 bases. The CDR3 sequence: CASSLGGEETQYF. The CDR3 DNA sequence: TGTGCCAGCAGCTTAGGCGGTGAAGAGACCCAGTACTTC.

The chain joins TRBV7-9 to TRBJ1-2, with 8 nucleotides matching TRBD1. The CDR3 length is 13 residues. J gave up 6 bases and V 5 bases, and 5 bases lay outside the gene matches. Germline CDR1 is SEHNR and CDR2 is FQNEAQ (reference sequence). CDR3 in DNA: TGTGCCAGCAGCGACAGGGGTTTCGATGGCTACACCTTC. Translation: CASSDRGFDGYTF. The full variable domain, rest sourced from reference TRBV7-9 and TRBJ1-2, is DTGVSQNPRHKITKRGQNVTFRCDPISEHNRLYWYRQTLGQGPEFLTYFQNEAQLEKSRLLSDRFSAERPKGSFSTLEIQRTEQGDSAMYLCASSDRGFDGYTFGSGTRLTVV.